This T cell receptor beta chain is from a study of cytomegalovirus exposure and HLA in healthy donors. Broader study findings: Rarity held for most TCR sequences, but there were some public TCRs that occurred in many donors.

The data were produced by immunoSEQ multiplex PCR, yet TCRdb's version contains in-frame clones alone and is incomplete. The sample contains hundreds of thousands of clones, around four fifths of which appear only once. With respect to this clone: As yet, its antigen is unknown.

The sample consisted of PBMCs. This TCR came from a woman between 25 and 40 years old in good health and CMV-seropositive.

CDR3 residues: CASSSDRGATYEQYF. In DNA form, the CDR3 reads TGTGCCAGCAGCTCGGACAGGGGAGCAACCTACGAGCAGTACTTC. The chain joins TRBV7-8 to TRBJ2-7; 9 nucleotides agree with TRBD1. The CDR3 extends over 15 amino acids. The V segment lost 4 bases and the J segment 2 bases; nucleotides outside the gene matches: 6. CDR1 and CDR2 (germline): SGHVS, FQNEAQ.